A selection of T cell receptor beta chains follows, all from one sample in a study of cytomegalovirus exposure and HLA in healthy donors. TCRdb's copy holds only in-frame clones and misses some; the assay was immunoSEQ multiplex PCR. The table includes 30,000 to 40,000 clones, 60% to 75% detected once. Sequenced sample: PBMCs. These receptors originate from a man aged 25 to 40 in good health and CMV-seronegative. Each CDR3 is given with its conserved first and last residue. Fields, in order: D gene, J gene, clone size, CDR3 length, V gene, CDR3 protein, CDR3 DNA. A D gene is named only where the DNA matches it firmly. Not all rows give a size; the values are once, few, many and, for expanded clones, a class.

TRBD1 | TRBJ2-7 | few | 15 | TRBV6-5 | CASGTTGGSTYEQYF | TGTGCCAGCGGAACGACAGGGGGCTCTACCTACGAGCAGTACTTC
NA | TRBJ1-2 | NA | 11 | TRBV29-1 | CSAEGGYGYTF | TGCAGCGCCGAGGGGGGGTATGGCTACACCTTC
TRBD1 | TRBJ1-1 | few | 13 | TRBV6-5 | CASSWGDRVAAFF | TGTGCCAGCAGCTGGGGGGACAGGGTGGCAGCTTTCTTT
NA | TRBJ1-1 | NA | 12 | TRBV28 | CASSLYVGEAFF | TGTGCCAGCAGTCTCTACGTCGGTGAAGCTTTCTTT
TRBD1 | TRBJ1-2 | NA | 14 | TRBV28 | CASSFGEGARGYTF | TGTGCCAGCAGTTTCGGAGAGGGGGCAAGGGGCTACACCTTC
TRBD1 | TRBJ2-7 | NA | 15 | TRBV7-2 | CASSPYGTDSYEQYF | TGTGCCAGCAGCCCCTACGGGACAGACTCCTACGAGCAGTACTTC
TRBD1 | TRBJ1-1 | NA | 15 | TRBV13 | CASSDSDRLNTEAFF | TGTGCCAGCAGCGACTCGGACAGGCTGAACACTGAAGCTTTCTTT
TRBD2 | TRBJ2-7 | NA | 15 | TRBV2 | CASSEEGGGLYEQYF | TGTGCCAGCAGTGAAGAGGGCGGGGGTCTCTACGAGCAGTACTTC
NA | TRBJ2-7 | few | 13 | TRBV6-1 | CATGYKTSYEQYF | TGTGCCACAGGTTATAAGACCTCCTACGAGCAGTACTTC
NA | TRBJ1-1 | NA | 12 | TRBV19 | CASSGGVSEAFF | TGTGCCAGTAGTGGCGGGGTTTCTGAAGCTTTCTTT
TRBD1 | TRBJ1-4 | medium-sized | 14 | TRBV6-1 | CASSLLTGEEKLFF | TGTGCCAGCAGCCTTCTGACAGGGGAGGAAAAACTGTTTTTT
NA | TRBJ2-5 | once | 14 | TRBV2 | CASSPQSEGETQYF | TGTGCCAGCAGTCCCCAATCGGAGGGGGAGACCCAGTACTTC
NA | TRBJ2-5 | NA | 14 | TRBV6-5 | CASSPPGVVGTQYF | TGTGCCAGCAGTCCTCCCGGGGTGGTAGGGACCCAGTACTTC
NA | TRBJ1-2 | NA | 11 | TRBV5-1 | CASTDSYGYTF | TGCGCCAGCACGGACAGCTATGGCTACACCTTC
NA | TRBJ2-7 | NA | 16 | TRBV6-1 | CASTDGSGELTYEQYF | TGTGCCAGCACTGACGGGTCCGGGGAGCTGACCTACGAGCAGTACTTC
NA | TRBJ2-5 | NA | 15 | TRBV11-1 | CASTLGRGSEETQYF | TGTGCCAGCACCCTAGGGCGGGGCTCCGAGGAGACCCAGTACTTC
TRBD1 | TRBJ1-1 | NA | 14 | TRBV5-1 | CASSMGVDRGEAFF | TGCGCCAGCAGCATGGGGGTGGACAGGGGTGAAGCTTTCTTT
TRBD1 | TRBJ1-1 | few | 15 | TRBV19 | CASSIVETGSRHAFF | TGTGCCAGTAGTATAGTTGAGACAGGGTCCCGTCACGCTTTCTTT
TRBD1 | TRBJ1-1 | NA | 11 | TRBV6-1 | CASGQGAGAFF | TGTGCCAGCGGGCAGGGGGCAGGTGCTTTCTTT
TRBD2 | TRBJ2-3 | few | 15 | TRBV9 | CASGWRESKADTQYF | TGTGCCAGCGGCTGGCGGGAGAGTAAGGCAGATACGCAGTATTTT
NA | TRBJ1-1 | NA | 14 | TRBV5-4 | CASSLARGNTEAFF | TGTGCCAGCAGCTTGGCGCGGGGGAACACTGAAGCTTTCTTT
NA | TRBJ2-5 | NA | 16 | TRBV6-5 | CASSYSFQGTGETQYF | TGTGCCAGCAGTTACTCTTTCCAGGGAACCGGGGAGACCCAGTACTTC
TRBD2 | TRBJ2-7 | NA | 16 | TRBV7-9 | CASSPLAGTSKSEQYF | TGTGCCAGCAGCCCCCTCGCCGGGACTAGCAAATCCGAGCAGTACTTC
NA | TRBJ1-2 | NA | 15 | TRBV4-3 | CASSQELRQIYGYTF | TGCGCCAGCAGCCAAGAATTAAGACAGATCTATGGCTACACCTTC
TRBD2 | TRBJ2-1 | NA | 18 | TRBV7-2 | CASSLPASGGALHNEQFF | TGTGCCAGCAGCTTACCCGCTAGCGGGGGGGCCCTACACAATGAGCAGTTCTTC
TRBD1 | TRBJ1-4 | NA | 15 | TRBV7-2 | CASSLVGTGKEKLFF | TGTGCCAGCAGCTTAGTCGGGACAGGGAAAGAAAAACTGTTTTTT
TRBD2 | TRBJ2-1 | NA | 14 | TRBV7-7 | CASSGGGGRDEQFF | TGTGCTAGCAGCGGCGGGGGAGGGCGGGATGAGCAGTTCTTC
TRBD2 | TRBJ2-7 | few | 15 | TRBV19 | CASSWTSEASYEQYF | TGTGCCAGTAGTTGGACTAGCGAGGCCTCCTACGAGCAGTACTTC